This TCR delta chain originates from a study of gamma-delta T cells after stem cell transplantation. This clone is termed medium-sized. CDR1 is GEAIGNYY, CDR2 EKD, per germline. This CDR3 region has 19 residues. Germline trimming cut 0 bases from V and 6 bases from J; bases unmatched to any gene: 17. TCRdb re-called clones from the RT-PCR reads via CATT. Of about 2,900 delta-chain clones listed, over 30% are singletons. The chain joins TRDV2 to TRDJ1; TRDD3 aligns across 11 bases. This TCR came from a human donor. It is not recorded whose cells these are; they may come from a transplant donor. The sequencing input was gamma-delta T cells. In nucleotides, the CDR3 is TGTGCCTGTGACACCGCTGGACCTACGCTGGGGGATACACAGCATAAACTCATCTTT. Protein product: CACDTAGPTLGDTQHKLIF.